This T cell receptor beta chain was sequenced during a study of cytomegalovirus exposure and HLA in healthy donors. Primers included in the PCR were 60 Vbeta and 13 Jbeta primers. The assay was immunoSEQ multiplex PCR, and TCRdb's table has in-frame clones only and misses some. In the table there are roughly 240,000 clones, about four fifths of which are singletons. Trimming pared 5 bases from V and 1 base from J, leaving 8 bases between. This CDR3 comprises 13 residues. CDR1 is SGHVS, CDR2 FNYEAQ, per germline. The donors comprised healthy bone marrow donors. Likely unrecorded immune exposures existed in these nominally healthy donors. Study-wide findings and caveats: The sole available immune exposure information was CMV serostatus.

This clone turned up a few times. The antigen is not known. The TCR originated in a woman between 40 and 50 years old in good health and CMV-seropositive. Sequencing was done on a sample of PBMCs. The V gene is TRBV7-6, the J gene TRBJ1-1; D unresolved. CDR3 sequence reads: CASSPTWNTEAFF. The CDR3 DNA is TGTGCCAGCAGCCCCACATGGAACACTGAAGCTTTCTTT.